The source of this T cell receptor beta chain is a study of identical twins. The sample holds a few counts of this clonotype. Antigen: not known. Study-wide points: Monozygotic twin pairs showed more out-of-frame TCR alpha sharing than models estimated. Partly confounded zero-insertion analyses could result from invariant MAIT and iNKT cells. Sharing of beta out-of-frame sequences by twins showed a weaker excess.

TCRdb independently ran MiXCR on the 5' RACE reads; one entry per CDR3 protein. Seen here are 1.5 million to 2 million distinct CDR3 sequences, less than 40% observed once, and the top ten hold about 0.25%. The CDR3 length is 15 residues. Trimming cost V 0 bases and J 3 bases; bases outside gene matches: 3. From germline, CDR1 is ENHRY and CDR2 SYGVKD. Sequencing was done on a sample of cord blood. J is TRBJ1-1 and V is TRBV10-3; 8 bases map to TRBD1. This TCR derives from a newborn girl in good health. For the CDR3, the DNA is TGTGCCATCAGTGAGTCCCAGACAGGGGACACTGAAGCTTTCTTT. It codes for CAISESQTGDTEAFF.